The rows below give T cell receptor beta chains drawn from one sample of a study of T cell responses to AZD1222 COVID-19 vaccine. TCRdb's table, derived via immunoSEQ multiplex PCR, lists solely in-frame clones and lacks some. The sample lists nearly 95,000 clones, 85% to 90% occurring once. The material was peripheral blood, obtained 28 days after the second AZD1222 dose. These receptors were taken from an adult who received the AZD1222 COVID-19 vaccine. Both conserved end residues are part of each CDR3. The D gene is left open where the match is weak. Clone size is stated in some rows and not others, as once, few, many or a class when expanded.

D: TRBD1; size: .; V: TRBV5-5; J: TRBJ1-2; length: 16; DNA: TGTGCCAGCAGCTTGGAGTGGACAGGGGGCTCGAGGGGCTACACCTTC; CDR3: CASSLEWTGGSRGYTF
D: TRBD1; size: few; V: TRBV10-3; J: TRBJ1-2; length: 15; DNA: TGTGCCATCAGTGTTGGAAAGGGGGCGGGCTATGGCTACACCTTC; CDR3: CAISVGKGAGYGYTF
D: TRBD1; size: once; V: TRBV5-1; J: TRBJ1-1; length: 13; DNA: TGCGCCAGCAGAGAGACAGGGGGTGCTGAAGCTTTCTTT; CDR3: CASRETGGAEAFF
D: .; size: .; V: TRBV6-2/TRBV6-3; J: TRBJ2-7; length: 17; DNA: TGTGCCAGCAGTTACTTCCCTGACCCAATTGTGGCCTACGAGCAGTACTTC; CDR3: CASSYFPDPIVAYEQYF
D: .; size: once; V: TRBV5-1; J: TRBJ1-1; length: 14; DNA: TGCGCCAGCAGCTTGGAACCACAGAACACTGAAGCTTTCTTT; CDR3: CASSLEPQNTEAFF
D: TRBD1; size: .; V: TRBV7-6; J: TRBJ2-1; length: 16; DNA: TGTGCCAGCAGCTTTAAACCGGGACAGGGGGCACTCGAGCAGTTCTTC; CDR3: CASSFKPGQGALEQFF
D: TRBD2; size: .; V: TRBV9; J: TRBJ2-1; length: 15; DNA: TGTGCCAGCGCCCGGGGGGAAGGAGCCTACAATGAGCAGTTCTTC; CDR3: CASARGEGAYNEQFF
D: .; size: .; V: TRBV6-5; J: TRBJ2-3; length: 15; DNA: TGTGCCAGCAGTACCGAGGGTCGTTACACAGATACGCAGTATTTT; CDR3: CASSTEGRYTDTQYF
D: .; size: once; V: TRBV11-2; J: TRBJ2-5; length: 15; DNA: TGTGCCAGCAGCTCCCCCTGGGATAACCAAGAGACCCAGTACTTC; CDR3: CASSSPWDNQETQYF
D: .; size: .; V: TRBV18; J: TRBJ1-6; length: 16; DNA: TGTGCCAGCTCACCACAACGGGCAGGGGTCGTCTCACCCCTCCACTTT; CDR3: CASSPQRAGVVSPLHF
D: .; size: .; V: TRBV27; J: TRBJ1-5; length: 12; DNA: TGTGCCAGCAGCCGCCCCGGTCAGCCCCAGCATTTT; CDR3: CASSRPGQPQHF
D: .; size: once; V: TRBV3-1/TRBV3-2; J: TRBJ1-5; length: 14; DNA: TGTGCCAGCAGCCAAGGTGGAGGTAGTCAGCCCCAGCATTTT; CDR3: CASSQGGGSQPQHF
D: .; size: once; V: TRBV30; J: TRBJ1-5; length: 13; DNA: TGTGCCTGGAGCTTAGACGTCAATCAGCCCCAGCATTTT; CDR3: CAWSLDVNQPQHF
D: .; size: .; V: TRBV6-5; J: TRBJ1-5; length: 15; DNA: TGTGCCAGCTCTGTAAAGCAGAATAGCAATCAGCCCCAGCATTTT; CDR3: CASSVKQNSNQPQHF
D: .; size: .; V: TRBV29-1; J: TRBJ1-1; length: 11; DNA: TGCAGCGTTGTGGGGGCCGGTGAAGCTTTCTTT; CDR3: CSVVGAGEAFF
D: .; size: once; V: TRBV6-5; J: TRBJ2-7; length: 14; DNA: TGTGCCAGCAGAAACTCGGGGCGCCCTTACGAGCAGTACTTC; CDR3: CASRNSGRPYEQYF
D: TRBD2; size: .; V: TRBV5-1; J: TRBJ2-7; length: 16; DNA: TGCGCCAGCAGCTTGGTAGCGGGAGATCGCCCCTACGAGCAGTACTTC; CDR3: CASSLVAGDRPYEQYF
D: TRBD1; size: once; V: TRBV4-3; J: TRBJ1-2; length: 14; DNA: TGCGCCAGCAGCCAAGAGTGGGACAGCTATGGCTACACCTTC; CDR3: CASSQEWDSYGYTF
D: .; size: .; V: TRBV6-2/TRBV6-3; J: TRBJ1-2; length: 13; DNA: TGTGCCAGCAGTTACAAGGGAACCTATGGCTACACCTTC; CDR3: CASSYKGTYGYTF
D: .; size: .; V: TRBV12-3/TRBV12-4; J: TRBJ2-1; length: 13; DNA: TGTGCCAGCAGTCTAAACCGATGGAATGAGCAGTTCTTC; CDR3: CASSLNRWNEQFF
D: TRBD2; size: once; V: TRBV24-1; J: TRBJ2-7; length: 12; DNA: TGTGCCACACGGGACTATTCCTACGAGCAGTACTTC; CDR3: CATRDYSYEQYF
D: TRBD2; size: .; V: TRBV12-5; J: TRBJ2-2; length: 14; DNA: TGTGCTAGTGGTTTGGCGGGAGGCGGCGGGGAGCTGTTTTTT; CDR3: CASGLAGGGGELFF
D: .; size: .; V: TRBV18; J: TRBJ2-7; length: 13; DNA: TGTGCCAGCTCGGCCGGGACAAACTACGAGCAGTACTTC; CDR3: CASSAGTNYEQYF
D: .; size: .; V: TRBV5-1; J: TRBJ1-6; length: 16; DNA: TGCGCCAGTAATCCGGGCGGGGGATCTCAGAATTCACCCCTCCACTTT; CDR3: CASNPGGGSQNSPLHF
D: TRBD1; size: .; V: TRBV7-2; J: TRBJ1-5; length: 14; DNA: TGTGCCAGCAGCTTGAACAGGGGAGGACAGCCCCAGCATTTT; CDR3: CASSLNRGGQPQHF
D: TRBD2; size: .; V: TRBV9; J: TRBJ2-5; length: 18; DNA: TGTGCCAGCAGCGTAGCTGGAGGACTAGCGGGGCCTCAAGAGACCCAGTACTTC; CDR3: CASSVAGGLAGPQETQYF
D: TRBD2; size: once; V: TRBV24-1; J: TRBJ2-2; length: 19; DNA: TGTGCCACCAGTCCGCCTGGACTAGCGGGAATCCCGAACACCGGGGAGCTGTTTTTT; CDR3: CATSPPGLAGIPNTGELFF
D: .; size: .; V: TRBV30; J: TRBJ1-1; length: 16; DNA: TGTGCCTGGAGTGTACTCGGGAGTCCTATGAACACTGAAGCTTTCTTT; CDR3: CAWSVLGSPMNTEAFF
D: .; size: few; V: TRBV7-8; J: TRBJ1-6; length: 14; DNA: TGTGCCAGCAGCTTAGCAGGGAGGAATTCACCCCTCCACTTT; CDR3: CASSLAGRNSPLHF
D: .; size: .; V: TRBV7-9; J: TRBJ1-4; length: 15; DNA: TGTGCCGTATGGATAAGGGGCGACCTATATGAAAAACTGTTTTTT; CDR3: CAVWIRGDLYEKLFF
D: .; size: .; V: TRBV7-8; J: TRBJ1-5; length: 14; DNA: TGTGCCAGCAGCGGAGTAACGGGCAATCAGCCCCAGCATTTT; CDR3: CASSGVTGNQPQHF
D: TRBD2; size: .; V: TRBV24-1; J: TRBJ2-2; length: 14; DNA: TGTGCCACCAGTGATCCGGGGGGCACCGGGGAGCTGTTTTTT; CDR3: CATSDPGGTGELFF
D: .; size: .; V: TRBV19; J: TRBJ1-4; length: 15; DNA: TGTGCCAGTAGTATCGGAGCAGGCTCTAATGAAAAACTGTTTTTT; CDR3: CASSIGAGSNEKLFF
D: .; size: .; V: TRBV4-2; J: TRBJ2-7; length: 15; DNA: TGTGCCAGCAGCCCCCGGTCGGTGAGCTCCTACGAGCAGTACTTC; CDR3: CASSPRSVSSYEQYF
D: .; size: .; V: TRBV6-5; J: TRBJ2-7; length: 13; DNA: TGTGCCAGCGCGGGACAGCGGCCCTACGAGCAGTACTTC; CDR3: CASAGQRPYEQYF
D: .; size: .; V: TRBV5-1; J: TRBJ1-5; length: 13; DNA: TGCGCCAGCAGCTTGGAGAGTGACGAGCCCCAGCATTTT; CDR3: CASSLESDEPQHF
D: .; size: .; V: TRBV7-6; J: TRBJ1-4; length: 16; DNA: TGTGCCAGCAGCATAGGAGCGCTGGTCCATAATGAAAAACTGTTTTTT; CDR3: CASSIGALVHNEKLFF
D: .; size: .; V: TRBV14; J: TRBJ1-1; length: 16; DNA: TGTGCCAGCAGCCCCTCACTAGGGATTCCGATTACTGAAGCTTTCTTT; CDR3: CASSPSLGIPITEAFF
D: .; size: .; V: TRBV6-5; J: TRBJ1-5; length: 15; DNA: TGTGCCAGCAGTTACTCGCCGGATCTCAATCAGCCCCAGCATTTT; CDR3: CASSYSPDLNQPQHF
D: .; size: .; V: TRBV11-2; J: TRBJ2-1; length: 14; DNA: TGTGCCAGCAGCTTCCGGGGATCGTACAATGAGCAGTTCTTC; CDR3: CASSFRGSYNEQFF
D: .; size: .; V: TRBV7-9; J: TRBJ2-5; length: 18; DNA: TGTGCCAGCAGCTTAGATCGTGGGAGGCTTCGGGTTGGAGAGACCCAGTACTTC; CDR3: CASSLDRGRLRVGETQYF
D: .; size: .; V: TRBV5-1; J: TRBJ1-3; length: 13; DNA: TGCGCCAGCAGCTTGGACAGGTTGGACACCATATATTTT; CDR3: CASSLDRLDTIYF
D: .; size: .; V: TRBV7-9; J: TRBJ1-1; length: 12; DNA: TGTGCCAGCAGCTCCTCACCGACGGAAGCTTTCTTT; CDR3: CASSSSPTEAFF
D: TRBD1; size: .; V: TRBV5-1; J: TRBJ2-7; length: 16; DNA: TGCGCCAGCAGCTTGGCGTCAGGGGGCTACTCCTACGAGCAGTACTTC; CDR3: CASSLASGGYSYEQYF
D: TRBD1; size: .; V: TRBV23-1; J: TRBJ1-5; length: 16; DNA: TGCGCCAGCAGTCCCCGAAACAGGGGGCAGGATCAGCCCCAGCATTTT; CDR3: CASSPRNRGQDQPQHF
D: TRBD2; size: .; V: TRBV19; J: TRBJ2-2; length: 15; DNA: TGTGCCAGTAGTCTTAGCGGGGGAGAGACCGGGGAGCTGTTTTTT; CDR3: CASSLSGGETGELFF
D: .; size: .; V: TRBV4-3; J: TRBJ1-1; length: 15; DNA: TGCGCCAGCAGCCTCCGACTGAAAATGAACACTGAAGCTTTCTTT; CDR3: CASSLRLKMNTEAFF
D: TRBD2; size: once; V: TRBV5-4; J: TRBJ2-3; length: 16; DNA: TGTGCCAGCAGCCCCGGAGGAGGCGGGGGGGGCCAGGGGCAGTATTTT; CDR3: CASSPGGGGGGQGQYF
D: .; size: .; V: TRBV13; J: TRBJ2-5; length: 12; DNA: TGTGCCAGCAGCGGCCGACAAGAGACCCAGTACTTC; CDR3: CASSGRQETQYF
D: .; size: once; V: TRBV6-2/TRBV6-3; J: TRBJ1-5; length: 15; DNA: TGTGCCAGCAGTTACGTTCAGGGAGAATCGCAGCCCCAGCATTTT; CDR3: CASSYVQGESQPQHF
D: .; size: .; V: TRBV14; J: TRBJ2-7; length: 11; DNA: TGTGCCAGCAGCCTACGCGGCGAGCAGTACTTC; CDR3: CASSLRGEQYF
D: TRBD1; size: .; V: TRBV9; J: TRBJ1-1; length: 15; DNA: TGTGCCAGCAGCACCCTTGGACAGGGAGCCACTGAAGCTTTCTTT; CDR3: CASSTLGQGATEAFF
D: .; size: .; V: TRBV19; J: TRBJ2-1; length: 16; DNA: TGTGCCAGTAGTGTTGCCTCATTAGGTTCCTACAATGAGCAGTTCTTC; CDR3: CASSVASLGSYNEQFF
D: TRBD1; size: .; V: TRBV19; J: TRBJ1-1; length: 16; DNA: TGTGCCAGTAGTATTAGGACAGGGGGCTGGAACACTGAAGCTTTCTTT; CDR3: CASSIRTGGWNTEAFF
D: .; size: .; V: TRBV6-6; J: TRBJ1-5; length: 15; DNA: TGTGCCAGCAGTTACGGGGGCGGAGGCAATCAGCCCCAGCATTTT; CDR3: CASSYGGGGNQPQHF
D: .; size: .; V: TRBV7-8; J: TRBJ1-2; length: 17; DNA: TGTGCCAGCACCGACAATTCTAACACGGGGGCTTTACTTGGCTACACCTTC; CDR3: CASTDNSNTGALLGYTF
D: .; size: .; V: TRBV19; J: TRBJ2-2; length: 17; DNA: TGTGCCAGTAGTATTCGTACTAGCCCTCTTACCACCGGGGAGCTGTTTTTT; CDR3: CASSIRTSPLTTGELFF
D: .; size: .; V: TRBV12-5; J: TRBJ1-6; length: 14; DNA: TGTGCTAGTGGTTTTATGGGGGGCGATTCACCCCTCCACTTT; CDR3: CASGFMGGDSPLHF
D: TRBD1; size: .; V: TRBV6-5; J: TRBJ2-7; length: 13; DNA: TGTGCCAGCAGCGGACAGGGGTCCTACGAGCAGTACTTC; CDR3: CASSGQGSYEQYF
D: .; size: .; V: TRBV19; J: TRBJ1-1; length: 12; DNA: TGTGCCCTCCCTGCAAGGGGGACTGAAGCTTTCTTT; CDR3: CALPARGTEAFF